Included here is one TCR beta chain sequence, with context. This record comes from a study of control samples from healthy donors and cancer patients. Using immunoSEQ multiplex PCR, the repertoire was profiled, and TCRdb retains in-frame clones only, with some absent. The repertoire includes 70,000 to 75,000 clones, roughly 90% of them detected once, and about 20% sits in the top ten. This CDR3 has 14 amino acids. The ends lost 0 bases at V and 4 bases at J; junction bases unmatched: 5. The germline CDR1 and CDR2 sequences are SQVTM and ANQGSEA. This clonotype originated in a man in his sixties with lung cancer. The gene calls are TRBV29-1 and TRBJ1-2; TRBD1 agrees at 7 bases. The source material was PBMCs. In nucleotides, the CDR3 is TGCAGCGTTGAAGATCCAGGGGGAATCTATGGCTACACCTTC. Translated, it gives CSVEDPGGIYGYTF.